The 20 T cell receptor beta chains below were found in one sample sequenced in a study of blood T cells in healthy people across ages. PCR was performed a second time for about 6 to 11 cycles using a sample-barcoded 5' primer and a J-beta primer mix. One entry per CDR3 protein, called by TCRdb with MiXCR from the 5' RACE reads. Of about 1.6 million distinct CDR3 sequences in the sample, about 32% were seen once. The sequencing input was blood. The receptors originated from a woman aged 25 to 39 in good health.

The chain combines TRBV28 with TRBJ1-1; no clear D gene. In germline, CDR1 is MDHEN, CDR2 SYDVKM. The CDR3 has 18 amino acids. Trimming took 4 bases from V and 7 from J, leaving 28 bases between them. The CDR3 sequence is CASSSRTPEPPEGGEAFF. DNA for the CDR3: TGTGCCAGCAGTTCCCGAACCCCTGAACCCCCGGAGGGAGGTGAAGCTTTCTTT. The whole variable domain, remainder taken from reference TRBV28 and TRBJ1-1, is DVKVTQSSRYLVKRTGEKVFLECVQDMDHENMFWYRQDPGLGLRLIYFSYDVKMKEKGDIPEGYSVSREKKERFSLILESASTNQTSMYLCASSSRTPEPPEGGEAFFGQGTRLTVV.

This clonotype showed up many times. This chain connects TRBV12-3 or TRBV12-4 to TRBJ2-5; D is uncertain. Trimming took off 3 bases at V and 3 bases at J, with 5 bases between the two ends. This CDR3 comprises 12 residues. The CDR3 sequence: CASSLTKETQYF. DNA of the CDR3: TGTGCCAGCAGTTTGACCAAAGAGACCCAGTACTTC.

This clonotype has just a few counts. The rearrangement joins TRBV7-8 to TRBJ2-2, with 9 bases aligning to TRBD1. With 7 bases clipped from V and 4 bases from J, the junction kept 4 bases outside the gene matches. This CDR3 contains 14 residues. Germline values: CDR1 SGHVS, CDR2 FQNEAQ. CDR3: CASTGTGITGELFF. CDR3 nucleotide sequence: TGTGCCAGCACCGGGACAGGGATCACCGGGGAGCTGTTTTTT.

This clonotype appeared a few times. This chain joins TRBV29-1 and TRBJ2-5, with TRBD1 identical over 9 bases. CDR3 size: 16 residues. Germline V gene lookup returns CDR1 SQVTM and CDR2 ANQGSEA. V lost 1 base and J lost 3; bases outside the gene matches: 9. CDR3 DNA sequence: TGCAGCGTTGAAGGACACAGGGGGCGGGTTGAAGAGACCCAGTACTTC. This codes for CSVEGHRGRVEETQYF.

The genes are TRBV7-8 and TRBJ2-7; unclear D gene. Looked up from germline, CDR1 is SGHVS and CDR2 is FQNEAQ. V lost 0 bases and J lost 2, with 11 bases in between. There are 15 residues in the CDR3. The CDR3 protein is CASSLAFTQTYEQYF. The CDR3 DNA is TGTGCCAGCAGCTTAGCGTTTACCCAGACCTACGAGCAGTACTTC.

The rearrangement uses TRBV7-9 and TRBJ2-1; 7 bases line up with TRBD2. With 5 bases clipped from V and 4 bases from J, the junction kept 8 bases outside the gene matches. Germline assignment: CDR1 SEHNR and CDR2 FQNEAQ (reference sequence). The CDR3 has 15 amino acids. CDR3 nucleotides: TGTGCCAGCAGCCCGCACCCGCGGGAGTACAATGAGCAGTTCTTC. It codes for CASSPHPREYNEQFF.

The CDR3 DNA is TGTGCCACCAGCAGAGATTGGGGACAGAATAATGAAAAACTGTTTTTT. This translates into CATSRDWGQNNEKLFF. The genes are TRBV15 and TRBJ1-4; 7 nucleotides line up with TRBD1. The CDR3 is made up of 16 amino acids. V shed 0 bases and J 4 bases; nucleotides not matched to a gene: 5. The germline CDR1 and CDR2 sequences are LNHNV and YYDKDF (reference sequence). The full variable domain, rest sourced from reference TRBV15 and TRBJ1-4, is DAMVIQNPRYQVTQFGKPVTLSCSQTLNHNVMYWYQQKSSQAPKLLFHYYDKDFNNEADTPDNFQSRRPNTSFCFLDIRSPGLGDTAMYLCATSRDWGQNNEKLFFGSGTQLSVL.

About this clonotype itself: An end of the junction does not agree with germline; a read error may underlie this. The V call is TRBV5-1, the J call TRBJ2-5, with D hard to call. Near its end, the DNA agrees better with TRBJ2-7, so the J call may be wrong. The V gene's germline CDR1 is SGHRS and CDR2 YFSETQ. This CDR3 region has 15 residues. CDR3 protein: CASSANPSITDEQYF. The CDR3 DNA sequence: TGTGCCAGCAGCGCGAACCCTTCTATAACTGACGAGCAGTACTTC.

A remark on this clonotype: The germline gene is not matched at one end of the junction; a read error may be the cause. J is TRBJ2-5 and V is TRBV6-6, with 11 bases fitting TRBD1. This CDR3 comprises 15 residues. Germline lookup yields CDR1 MNHNY and CDR2 SVGAGI (reference sequence). CDR3 protein: CAGSYWGQGVETQYF. The CDR3 nucleotides are TGTGCCGGCAGTTACTGGGGACAGGGGGTCGAGACCCAGTACTTC.

CDR3 residues: CASSWGTGFKYTEAFF. The CDR3 nucleotides are TGTGCCAGCAGTTGGGGGACAGGGTTTAAATACACTGAAGCTTTCTTT. The rearrangement links TRBV27 to TRBJ1-1, with TRBD1 matching over 9 bases. Per the germline V gene, CDR1 is MNHEY and CDR2 is SMNVEV (reference sequence). The CDR3 extends over 16 amino acids. V lost 4 bases, J lost 3 bases, and 9 bases stayed unmatched.

The J gene is TRBJ2-6, the V gene TRBV7-9; tentatively, D is TRBD2 (6 bases). V lost 4 bases to trimming and J lost 0 bases, with 13 bases between them. CDR3 size: 17 residues. Germline V CDR1 and CDR2: SEHNR, FQNEAQ (reference sequence). The DNA of the CDR3 is TGTGCCAGCAGCTACCCGGGAGACTACTCTGGGGCCAACGTCCTGACTTTC. This translates into CASSYPGDYSGANVLTF.

In this sample, this clonotype turned up once. The chain has TRBV4-2 and TRBJ2-5; D may match TRBD1 or TRBD2 (6 bases each). CDR1 is LGHNA, CDR2 YNFKEQ, per germline. With 4 bases removed from V and 5 bases from J, the gap between germline ends came to 14 bases. The length of the CDR3 is 14 residues. Here the CDR3 reads CASSPKGGPETQYF. DNA of the CDR3: TGTGCCAGCAGCCCGAAAGGGGGGCCGGAGACCCAGTACTTC.

In this sample, this clonotype turned up a few times. The rearrangement uses TRBV14 and TRBJ2-1, with 9 nucleotides matching TRBD1. The CDR3 extends over 16 amino acids. V lost 3 bases and J lost 3; bases outside the gene matches: 6. CDR1 is SGHDN and CDR2 is FVKESK in the germline V gene. The CDR3 is CASSHKQGADYNEQFF. Here the CDR3 DNA reads TGTGCCAGCAGCCACAAACAGGGGGCGGACTACAATGAGCAGTTCTTC.

The CDR3 reads CASWGLASGELFF. The CDR3 DNA sequence: TGTGCCAGCTGGGGTCTTGCCTCCGGGGAGCTGTTTTTT. This chain connects TRBV28 to TRBJ2-2; D unclear. Germline CDR1 MDHEN, CDR2 SYDVKM. V lost 8 bases and J 6 bases, leaving 13 bases between the germline ends. The CDR3 runs to 13 residues.

The sample holds a few counts of this clonotype. The CDR3 region has the DNA TGTGCCAGCAGTTACTCGGAGGGCGGGAGTCACCCCTACGAGCAGTACTTC. This gives the protein CASSYSEGGSHPYEQYF. The J gene is TRBJ2-7, the V gene TRBV6-2 or TRBV6-3; TRBD2 aligns across 7 bases. The CDR3 consists of 17 residues. The V and J ends lost 0 bases and 2 bases, in that order; junction bases with no gene match: 10. Germline V gene lookup returns CDR1 MNHEY and CDR2 SVGEGT.

The chain carries TRBV29-1 and TRBJ1-2; maybe TRBD1 (5 bases). V lost 3 bases to trimming and J lost 5 bases, with 19 bases between them. Germline V gives CDR1 SQVTM, CDR2 ANQGSEA. The CDR3 runs to 15 residues. The CDR3 is CSVDLMGPRAYGYTF. CDR3 nucleotide sequence: TGCAGCGTTGACCTAATGGGCCCCAGGGCGTATGGCTACACCTTC.

The rearrangement uses TRBV25-1 and TRBJ2-3; D is unclear. CDR3 size: 13 residues. The germline V gene has CDR1 MGHDK and CDR2 SYGVNS. Trimming stripped 6 bases from V and 2 bases from J, with 9 bases between. DNA of the CDR3: TGTGCCAGCAGCAGGATTCACACAGATACGCAGTATTTT. Translated, it gives CASSRIHTDTQYF.

Regarding this clonotype: This may be a read error: a much more frequent sequence differs by one nucleotide. This chain links TRBV12-3 or TRBV12-4 with TRBJ1-2; unclear D gene. The CDR3 loop spans 12 amino acids. This chain's CDR3 is CASSLLAHGHTF. For the CDR3, the DNA is TGTGCCAGCAGCCTCCTGGCCCATGGCCACACCTTC.

V and J are TRBV4-1 and TRBJ1-5; TRBD1 might be the D (5 bases). Trimming removed 3 bases at V and 4 bases at J, with 16 bases between. The CDR3 extends over 16 amino acids. From germline, CDR1 is MGHRA and CDR2 YSYEKL. The CDR3 DNA reads as TGCGCCAGCAGCCACCGGATGAGAACAGGTAATCAGCCCCAGCATTTT. This codes for CASSHRMRTGNQPQHF.

This clonotype has more than one count but fewer than ten. This chain uses TRBV18 with TRBJ2-7, with D possibly TRBD2 on 5 matching bases. This CDR3 comprises 16 residues. V was pared by 3 bases and J by 6 bases, with 21 bases between. CDR1 is KGHSH and CDR2 is LQKENI in the germline V gene. CDR3 sequence: CASSPTIQGSSIEQYF. CDR3 bases: TGTGCCAGCTCACCTACTATACAAGGGAGCTCCATCGAGCAGTACTTC.